Included here is one T cell receptor beta chain sequence, with context. What this receptor recognizes is not known. No much larger clone is present one base from it, and per-base qualities are unavailable. These data originate in a study of blood T cell repertoires in COVID-19 (dated by TCRdb to the early 2020s). Some background on the complete study: Samples covering the acute and convalescent phases of COVID-19 were provided by collaborators in the United States, Italy and Spain. The samples were drawn from two sources: the first 160 participants of the ongoing ImmuneRACE study, and some 1,300 subjects contributed by 6 global collaborators. Deeply sampled blood TCRbeta repertoires from subjects exposed to, actively infected with, or recovered from COVID-19 were included in the dataset. The material from the prospective study consisted of cDNA or gDNA derived from T cells, B-cell-depleted T cells, or PBMCs. Nearly every sample came with metadata listing a de-identified subject ID, COVID-19 status, age in years and sex. Where available, HLA class I and class II types were taken from metadata supplied by the sample provider and were not determined by assay-based typing. A freely available public database, intended as a resource for researchers studying the immune response to SARS-CoV-2, is where the repertoires were released. Findings and caveats that apply to the study as a whole: The amount of clinical and demographic metadata varied by source and participant and was provided uncurated.

TCRbeta CDR3 regions were amplified from genomic DNA using the immunoSEQ Assay, a bias-controlled multiplex PCR. In the authors' own workflow: The number of nucleated cells in each sample was estimated from the amplification of reference gene primers within the assay. To quantify the absolute abundance of each unique TCRbeta CDR3 rearrangement, sequence reads were collapsed and filtered. Productive Simpson clonality was computed per sample as the square root of Simpson's diversity index over productive rearrangements. In its TCRdb copy, this immuneACCESS table keeps in-frame sequences only and misses some clones. Where compared with another copy, unresolved V genes explain less than half of these, and the others have no known cause. V, J and clone size derive from that table, while D and trimming were established from the DNA sequence. The sample table shows 60,000 or so clones, and about 80% are seen once. Roughly 4% of the sample is held by the ten biggest clonotypes.

Collaborating institutions collected whole blood in K2EDTA tubes following their own protocols. For TCRbeta analysis, collaborators shipped samples as frozen whole blood, isolated PBMCs, or DNA extracted from either of those sample types. Sequencing used peripheral blood. The sequence was obtained from a man in his 60s with acute or convalescent COVID-19.

CDR3 region: CAWSSGLFSGNTIYF. The sequenced DNA is TGTGCCTGGAGTTCCGGTCTTTTCTCTGGAAACACCATATATTTT. The chain joins TRBV30 to TRBJ1-3, with an unclear D gene assignment. The V end loses 2 bases and the J end loses 0 bases, and a stretch of 11 bases separates them. From its cysteine to its phenylalanine, the CDR3 spans 15 amino acids. The read is trimmed to its CDR3 DNA, 45 bases read in frame from base 1. From a lookup of the germline V gene (reference sequence), CDR1 and CDR2 are GTSNPN and SVGIG.